This T cell receptor beta chain was sequenced in a study of blood T cell repertoires in COVID-19. The wider study: Sites in the United States, Italy and Spain provided acute and convalescent COVID-19 samples. Sample material is recorded as cDNA or gDNA derived from T cells, B-cell-depleted T cells, or PBMCs.

Original data processing: Estimates of nucleated cell counts were drawn from the amplification of reference gene primers. Profiling relied on immunoSEQ multiplex PCR, and the TCRdb table lists in-frame clones only, not all of them. D and trimming come from the DNA, and the V and J calls and clone size come from that table. The sample consists of 55,000 to 70,000 clones, roughly 79% of them appearing once. Trimming cost V 4 bases and J 3 bases; bases outside gene matches: 7. The CDR3 runs to 16 residues. The germline V gene has CDR1 SGHRS and CDR2 YFSETQ. Material: peripheral blood. The TCR comes from a man aged 55 to 69 with acute or convalescent COVID-19. The V call is TRBV5-1, the J call TRBJ2-3, with 11 bases identical to TRBD2. The CDR3 spells CASSLGLAGATDTQYF. For the CDR3, the DNA is TGCGCCAGCAGCCTTGGACTAGCGGGTGCTACAGATACGCAGTATTTT. The whole variable domain, filled in from reference TRBV5-1 and TRBJ2-3, reads KAGVTQTPRYLIKTRGQQVTLSCSPISGHRSVSWYQQTPGQGLQFLFEYFSETQRNKGNFPGRFSGRQFSNSRSEMNVSTLELGDSALYLCASSLGLAGATDTQYFGPGTRLTVL.